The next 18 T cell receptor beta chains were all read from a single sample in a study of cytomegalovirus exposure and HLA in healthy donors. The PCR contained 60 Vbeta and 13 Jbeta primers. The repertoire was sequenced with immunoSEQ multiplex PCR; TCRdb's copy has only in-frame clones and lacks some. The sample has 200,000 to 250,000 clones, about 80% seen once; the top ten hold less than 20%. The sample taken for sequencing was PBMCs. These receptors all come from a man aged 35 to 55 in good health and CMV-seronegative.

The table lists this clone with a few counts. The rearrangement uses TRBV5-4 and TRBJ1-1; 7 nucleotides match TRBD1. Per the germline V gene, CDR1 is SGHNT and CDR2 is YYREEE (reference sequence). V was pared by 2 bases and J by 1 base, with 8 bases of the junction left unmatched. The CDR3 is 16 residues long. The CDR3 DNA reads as TGTGCCAGCAGCTTTTTAGAGGGGGCGCCGAACACTGAAGCTTTCTTT. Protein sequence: CASSFLEGAPNTEAFF.

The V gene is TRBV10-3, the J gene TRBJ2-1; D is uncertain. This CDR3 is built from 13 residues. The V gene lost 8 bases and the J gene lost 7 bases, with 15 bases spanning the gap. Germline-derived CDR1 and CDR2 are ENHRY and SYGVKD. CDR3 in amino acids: CAIAEPTGNEQFF. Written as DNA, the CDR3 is TGTGCCATCGCGGAACCCACCGGAAATGAGCAGTTCTTC.

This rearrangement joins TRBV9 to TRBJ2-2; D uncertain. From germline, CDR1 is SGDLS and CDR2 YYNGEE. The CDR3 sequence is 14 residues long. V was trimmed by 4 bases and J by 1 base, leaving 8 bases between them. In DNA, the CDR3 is TGTGCCAGCAGCCCCCTACTGAACACCGGGGAGCTGTTTTTT. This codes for CASSPLLNTGELFF.

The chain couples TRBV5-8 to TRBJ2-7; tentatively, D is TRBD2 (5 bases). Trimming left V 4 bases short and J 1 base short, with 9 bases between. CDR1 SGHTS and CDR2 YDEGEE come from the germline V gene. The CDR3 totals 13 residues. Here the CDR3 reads CASSEGFSYEQYF. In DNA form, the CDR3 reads TGTGCCAGCAGCGAGGGTTTTTCCTACGAGCAGTACTTC.

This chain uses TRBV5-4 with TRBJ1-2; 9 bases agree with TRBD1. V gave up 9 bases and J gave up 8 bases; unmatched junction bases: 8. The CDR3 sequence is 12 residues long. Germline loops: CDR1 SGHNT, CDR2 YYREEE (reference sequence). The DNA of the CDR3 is TGTGCCACCGGGACAGGGAGGTCCGGCTACACCTTC. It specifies CATGTGRSGYTF.

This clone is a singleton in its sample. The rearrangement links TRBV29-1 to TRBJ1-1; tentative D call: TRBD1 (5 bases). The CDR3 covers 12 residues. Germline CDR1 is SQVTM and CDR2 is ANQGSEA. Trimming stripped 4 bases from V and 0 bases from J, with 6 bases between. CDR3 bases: TGCAGCGTTGTCAGGGTGAACACTGAAGCTTTCTTT. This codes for CSVVRVNTEAFF.

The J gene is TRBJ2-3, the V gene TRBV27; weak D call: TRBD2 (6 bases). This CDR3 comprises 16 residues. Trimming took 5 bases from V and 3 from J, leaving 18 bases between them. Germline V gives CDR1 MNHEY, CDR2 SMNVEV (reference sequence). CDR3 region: CASSHGSGGWTDTQYF. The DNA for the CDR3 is TGTGCCAGCAGTCACGGGAGTGGGGGGTGGACAGATACGCAGTATTTT.

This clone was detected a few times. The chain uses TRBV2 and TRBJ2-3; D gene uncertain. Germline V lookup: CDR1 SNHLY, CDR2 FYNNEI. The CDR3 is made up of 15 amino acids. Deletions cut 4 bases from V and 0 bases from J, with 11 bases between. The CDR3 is CASSGYFASTDTQYF. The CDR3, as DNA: TGTGCCAGCAGTGGTTACTTTGCGAGCACAGATACGCAGTATTTT.

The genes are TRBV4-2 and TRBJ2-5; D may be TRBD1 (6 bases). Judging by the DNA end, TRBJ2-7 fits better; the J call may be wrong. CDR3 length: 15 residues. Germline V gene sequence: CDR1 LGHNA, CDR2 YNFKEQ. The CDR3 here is CASSQDNRETYEQYF. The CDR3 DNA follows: TGTGCCAGCAGCCAAGATAACAGGGAAACCTACGAGCAGTACTTC.

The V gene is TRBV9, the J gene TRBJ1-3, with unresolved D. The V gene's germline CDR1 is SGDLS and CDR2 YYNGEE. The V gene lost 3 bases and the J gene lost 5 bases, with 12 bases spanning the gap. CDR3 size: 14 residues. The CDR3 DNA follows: TGTGCCAGCAGCGCCGAAGGAGGAAGAAACACCATATATTTT. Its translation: CASSAEGGRNTIYF.

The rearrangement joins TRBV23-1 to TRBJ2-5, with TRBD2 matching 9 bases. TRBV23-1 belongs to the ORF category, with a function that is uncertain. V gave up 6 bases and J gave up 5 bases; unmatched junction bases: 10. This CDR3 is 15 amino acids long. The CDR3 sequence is CASRKLAGAEETQYF. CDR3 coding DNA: TGCGCCAGCAGAAAATTAGCGGGAGCTGAGGAGACCCAGTACTTC.

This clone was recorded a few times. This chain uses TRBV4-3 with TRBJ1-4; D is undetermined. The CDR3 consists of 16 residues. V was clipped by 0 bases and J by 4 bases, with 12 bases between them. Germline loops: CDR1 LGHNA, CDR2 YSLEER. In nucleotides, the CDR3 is TGCGCCAGCAGCCAAGATGGAGGGTCTGGTAATGAAAAACTGTTTTTT. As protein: CASSQDGGSGNEKLFF.

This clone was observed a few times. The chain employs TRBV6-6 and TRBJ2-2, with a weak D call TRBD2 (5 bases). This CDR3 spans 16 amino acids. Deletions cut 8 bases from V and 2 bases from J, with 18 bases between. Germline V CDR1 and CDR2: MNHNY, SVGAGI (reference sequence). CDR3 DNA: TGTGCCAGCGGACTCGGAGGATGGGGAAACACCGGGGAGCTGTTTTTT. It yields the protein CASGLGGWGNTGELFF.

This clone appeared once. The CDR3 region is CAVARDRGVSEQYF. In DNA, the CDR3 is TGTGCCGTCGCCCGGGACAGGGGGGTTTCCGAGCAGTACTTC. The V gene is TRBV10-3, the J gene TRBJ2-7; 11 positions agree with TRBD1. This CDR3 has 14 residues. The germline V gene encodes CDR1 ENHRY and CDR2 SYGVKD. The junction had 12 bases not matched to a gene; V was cut back by 11 bases and J by 6 bases.

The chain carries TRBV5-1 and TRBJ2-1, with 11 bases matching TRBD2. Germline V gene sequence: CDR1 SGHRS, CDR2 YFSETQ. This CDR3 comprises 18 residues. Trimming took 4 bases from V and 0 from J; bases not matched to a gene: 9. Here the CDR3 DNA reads TGCGCCAGCAGCGAGGGACTAGCGGCCCTAAGCTCCTACAATGAGCAGTTCTTC. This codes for CASSEGLAALSSYNEQFF.

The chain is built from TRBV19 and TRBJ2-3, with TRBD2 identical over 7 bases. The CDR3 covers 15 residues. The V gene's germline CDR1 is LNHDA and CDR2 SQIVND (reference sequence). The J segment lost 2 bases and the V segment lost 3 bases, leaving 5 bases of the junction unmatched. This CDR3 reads CASSMVGGTTDTQYF. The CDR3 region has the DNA TGTGCCAGTAGTATGGTCGGGGGGACCACAGATACGCAGTATTTT.

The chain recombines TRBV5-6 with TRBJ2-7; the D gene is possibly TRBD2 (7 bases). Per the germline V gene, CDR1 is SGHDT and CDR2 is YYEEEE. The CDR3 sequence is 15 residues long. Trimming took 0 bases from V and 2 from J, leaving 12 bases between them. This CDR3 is CASSLGGGYTYEQYF. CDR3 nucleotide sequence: TGTGCCAGCAGCTTGGGGGGGGGCTATACCTACGAGCAGTACTTC.

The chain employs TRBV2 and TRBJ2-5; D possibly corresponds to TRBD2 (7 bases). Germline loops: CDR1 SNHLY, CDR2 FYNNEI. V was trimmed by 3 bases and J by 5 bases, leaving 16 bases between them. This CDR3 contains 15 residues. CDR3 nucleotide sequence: TGTGCCAGCAGTGAGTTCTACGGGGGGCAGGAGACCCAGTACTTC. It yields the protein CASSEFYGGQETQYF.